This T cell receptor beta chain was captured in a study of control samples from healthy donors and cancer patients (dated by TCRdb to 2018 to 2020). A remark on this clone: The target of this receptor is not known. Base-call qualities are not available, and no considerably larger clone is one nucleotide away.

Libraries were prepared through the immunoSEQ multiplex PCR assay. Here the immuneACCESS table is served through TCRdb, limited to in-frame sequences with V and J called. Missing clones are a known gap in these copies; in checked studies unresolved V genes cover under half, and the rest lacks a known reason. Across this sample there are under 450,000 clones, with 90% seen only once. Jointly, the top ten make up around 6.4% of the sample. V is reduced by 4 bases and J by 3 bases, leaving a spacing of 8 bases between them. The germline V gene supplies CDR1 MGHDK and CDR2 SYGVNS. The CDR3 starts with the cysteine, ends with the phenylalanine, and has 13 residues. CDR3 DNA is the only sequence kept; it has 39 bases, read in frame from the first base.

Recombination linked TRBV25-1 to TRBJ2-3; the D gene identity is not certain. This TCR derives from a man aged 35-49 years with head and neck cancer. The sample taken for sequencing was PBMCs. The DNA sequence follows: TGTGCCAGCAGTGTAGTTCGGACAGATACGCAGTATTTT. Its translation is CASSVVRTDTQYF.